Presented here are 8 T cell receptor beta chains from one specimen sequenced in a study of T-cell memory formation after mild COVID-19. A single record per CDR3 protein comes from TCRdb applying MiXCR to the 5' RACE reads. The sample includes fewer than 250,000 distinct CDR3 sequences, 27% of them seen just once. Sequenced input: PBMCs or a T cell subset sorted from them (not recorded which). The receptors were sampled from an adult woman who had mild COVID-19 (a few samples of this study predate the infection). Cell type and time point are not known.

This CDR3 is CATSRERTGGREQYF. CDR3 DNA: TGTGCCACCAGCAGAGAACGGACAGGGGGCAGAGAGCAGTACTTC. The chain uses TRBV15 and TRBJ2-7; TRBD1 matches 11 bases. Per the germline V gene, CDR1 is LNHNV and CDR2 is YYDKDF (reference sequence). Germline trimming cut 0 bases from V and 7 bases from J; bases unmatched to any gene: 5. The CDR3 is made up of 15 amino acids.

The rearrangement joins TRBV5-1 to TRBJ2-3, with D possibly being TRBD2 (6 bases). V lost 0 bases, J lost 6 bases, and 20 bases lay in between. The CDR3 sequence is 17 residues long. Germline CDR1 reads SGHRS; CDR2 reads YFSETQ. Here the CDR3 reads CASSLGAALGGADTQYF. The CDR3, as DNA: TGCGCCAGCAGCTTGGGGGCCGCTTTAGGCGGGGCGGATACGCAGTATTTT.

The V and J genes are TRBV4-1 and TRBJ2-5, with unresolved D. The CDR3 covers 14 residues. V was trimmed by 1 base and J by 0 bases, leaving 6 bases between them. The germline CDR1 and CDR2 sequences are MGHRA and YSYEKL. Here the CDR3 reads CASSQGTNQETQYF. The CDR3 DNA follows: TGCGCCAGCAGCCAAGGGACCAACCAAGAGACCCAGTACTTC.

The CDR3 loop is CSASYEGTGGYGYTF. The CDR3 DNA sequence: TGCAGTGCTAGTTATGAGGGGACAGGGGGGTATGGCTACACCTTC. The chain combines TRBV20-1 with TRBJ1-2, with 11 bases lining up with TRBD1. The CDR3 loop spans 15 amino acids. The V and J ends lost 3 bases and 5 bases, in that order; junction bases with no gene match: 8. CDR1 and CDR2 from the germline V gene are DFQATT and SNEGSKA (reference sequence).

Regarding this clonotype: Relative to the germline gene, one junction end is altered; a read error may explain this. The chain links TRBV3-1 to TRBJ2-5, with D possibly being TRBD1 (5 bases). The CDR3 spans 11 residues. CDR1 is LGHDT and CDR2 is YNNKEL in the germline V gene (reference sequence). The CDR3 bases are TGTGCCAGCAGCCAGGGGCCCAGGGTCGGCTTC. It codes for CASSQGPRVGF.

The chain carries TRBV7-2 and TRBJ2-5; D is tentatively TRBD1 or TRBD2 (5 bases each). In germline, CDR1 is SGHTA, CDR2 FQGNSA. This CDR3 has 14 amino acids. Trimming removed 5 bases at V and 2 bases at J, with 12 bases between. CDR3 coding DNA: TGTGCCAGCAGCCCAACGGGGCAACAAGAGACCCAGTACTTC. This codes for CASSPTGQQETQYF.

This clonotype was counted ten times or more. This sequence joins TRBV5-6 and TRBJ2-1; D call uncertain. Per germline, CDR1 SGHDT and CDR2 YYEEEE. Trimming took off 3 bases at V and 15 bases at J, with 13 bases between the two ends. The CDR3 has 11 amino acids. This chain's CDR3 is CASSSYNEWFF. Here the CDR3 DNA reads TGTGCCAGCAGCTCCTACAATGAGTGGTTCTTC.

CDR3 loop: CASSFEGPSYEQYF. The CDR3, as DNA: TGTGCCAGCAGTTTCGAGGGCCCCTCCTACGAGCAGTACTTC. The V gene is TRBV27, the J gene TRBJ2-7; possible D gene TRBD2, 5 bases. This CDR3 spans 14 amino acids. CDR1 is MNHEY and CDR2 is SMNVEV in the germline V gene (reference sequence). Deletions cut 3 bases from V and 0 bases from J, with 9 bases between.